These T cell receptor beta chains were read from a single sample in a study of T cell responses to AZD1222 COVID-19 vaccine. Repertoires were generated with immunoSEQ multiplex PCR, while TCRdb's copy carries only in-frame clones and drops some. The repertoire consists of about 120,000 clones, with about nine tenths occurring once and the leading ten covering under 1.2%. This specimen was peripheral blood, taken 28 days after the second AZD1222 dose. These receptors came from an adult who received the AZD1222 COVID-19 vaccine. CDR3s include the opening cysteine and the closing phenylalanine or tryptophan. D genes are given only for firm matches. Part of the rows lack a size; the others show once, few, many or a class for expanded clones.

>TRBV12-5|TRBJ1-2|NA|NA
TGTGCTAGTGGTCCCTACAAGGTAGGCGGCTACACCTTC
CASGPYKVGGYTF
>TRBV5-1|TRBJ1-1|NA|NA
TGCGCCAGCAGCTTGGATCGGGGAGGGAACACTGAAGCTTTCTTT
CASSLDRGGNTEAFF
>TRBV7-6|TRBJ2-2|NA|NA
TGTGCCAGCAGCCTCCAGGCGGATAGTTTCACCGGGGAGCTGTTTTTT
CASSLQADSFTGELFF
>TRBV10-3|TRBJ2-7|NA|NA
TGTGCCATCAGTGTAACAGATGAAGCCTACGAGCAGTACTTC
CAISVTDEAYEQYF
>TRBV19|TRBJ1-5|NA|NA
TGTGCCAGTAGCCAGAGAAATCAGCCCCAGCATTTT
CASSQRNQPQHF
>TRBV10-3|TRBJ2-2|NA|NA
TGTGCCACCCAGGCTGAGAACACCGGGGAGCTGTTTTTT
CATQAENTGELFF
>TRBV24-1|TRBJ2-1|NA|NA
TGTGCCACCAGTGATCAAACGGGGCCCGCTTTTGGTGAGCAGTTCTTC
CATSDQTGPAFGEQFF
>TRBV10-3|TRBJ2-1|NA|TRBD2
TGTGCCATCAGTGATCCTAGCGGGAGTATCCACAATGAGCAGTTCTTC
CAISDPSGSIHNEQFF
>TRBV10-3|TRBJ2-1|NA|NA
TGTGCCATCAGTGAGTCAAGCGGAGTCTACAATGAGCAGTTCTTC
CAISESSGVYNEQFF
>TRBV6-1|TRBJ1-2|NA|NA
TGTGCCAGCAGTGATAGGACAGTTAATGGCTACACCTTC
CASSDRTVNGYTF
>TRBV11-2|TRBJ1-3|NA|NA
TGTGCCAGCAGCCCGGGGTACTCTGGAAACACCATATATTTT
CASSPGYSGNTIYF
>TRBV19|TRBJ2-7|once|TRBD1
TGTGCCAGTAGATCCGGGACAGGGGTCGAGCAGTACTTC
CASRSGTGVEQYF
>TRBV28|TRBJ2-5|NA|TRBD2
TGTGCCAGCAGGTTAAGGCAACTAGCGGGAGGTCAAGAGACCCAGTACTTC
CASRLRQLAGGQETQYF
>TRBV27|TRBJ1-2|few|TRBD1
TGTGCCAGCTGGGACAGGGGATATGGCTACACCTTC
CASWDRGYGYTF
>TRBV7-9|TRBJ1-2|NA|TRBD1
TGTGCCAGCAGCTTAGGAGACAGGGTGAACTATGGCTACACCTTC
CASSLGDRVNYGYTF
>TRBV2|TRBJ1-2|NA|TRBD1
TGTGCCAGCAGAGATACCGGGACAGGAGTCTTCGGCTACACCTTC
CASRDTGTGVFGYTF
>TRBV10-3|TRBJ1-3|once|TRBD1
TGTGCCATCAGTGACCAACAGGGGGTGAACACCATATATTTT
CAISDQQGVNTIYF
>TRBV5-1|TRBJ2-7|NA|TRBD2
TGCGCCAGCAGCCCGGCGGGCGGGAGCTCCTACGAGCAGTACTTC
CASSPAGGSSYEQYF
>TRBV9|TRBJ2-7|NA|NA
TGTGCCAGCAGCGTAGACCCTCAATTAGGGGAGCAGTACTTC
CASSVDPQLGEQYF
>TRBV9|TRBJ2-1|NA|TRBD2
TGTGCCAGCAGCCCGGGAGGCCTATGGCAGTTCTTC
CASSPGGLWQFF
>TRBV3-1/TRBV3-2|TRBJ2-7|NA|TRBD1
TGTGCCAGCAGCCAAGGGCGGACAGGGGCCTACGAGCAGTACTTC
CASSQGRTGAYEQYF
>TRBV19|TRBJ1-5|NA|NA
TGTGCCAGTAGTGCCCAACAGGGAACCCTCAATCAGCCCCAGCATTTT
CASSAQQGTLNQPQHF
>TRBV6-1|TRBJ1-6|NA|NA
TGTGCCAGCAGTGAAGCGCCCAGGTCTCTCTCACCCCTCCACTTT
CASSEAPRSLSPLHF
>TRBV6-5|TRBJ1-1|NA|NA
TGTGCCAGCAGGGGACAAGAATACACTGAAGCTTTCTTT
CASRGQEYTEAFF
>TRBV10-3|TRBJ1-6|NA|NA
TGTGCCATCGGCGGGGGTTCCATCTCCTATAATTCACCCCTCCACTTT
CAIGGGSISYNSPLHF
>TRBV18|TRBJ2-2|NA|TRBD1
TGTGCCAGCTCACCGTTTACAGGGGACACCGGGGAGCTGTTTTTT
CASSPFTGDTGELFF
>TRBV4-1|TRBJ2-2|NA|TRBD2
TGCGCCAGCAGAAATGGGCTAGCGGGACCCACCGGGGAGCTGTTTTTT
CASRNGLAGPTGELFF
>TRBV7-9|TRBJ2-3|NA|NA
TGTGCCAGCTCGGCGTGGCGGAGCACAGATACGCAGTATTTT
CASSAWRSTDTQYF
>TRBV19|TRBJ2-6|NA|NA
TGTGCCTCAACCGATAACAGGGTTGGGGCCAACGTCCTGACTTTC
CASTDNRVGANVLTF
>TRBV7-9|TRBJ1-1|NA|NA
TGTGCCAGCAGCTTTCGGCCCGGGGGAGCTTTCTTT
CASSFRPGGAFF
>TRBV6-5|TRBJ2-1|NA|NA
TGTGCCAGCAGCCTATCCCCAATTTCCTACAATGAGCAGTTCTTC
CASSLSPISYNEQFF
>TRBV30|TRBJ2-6|NA|NA
TGTGCCTGGAGTGCCCCGGGGCTGCGCGGGGCCAACGTCCTGACTTTC
CAWSAPGLRGANVLTF
>TRBV4-1|TRBJ2-1|NA|NA
TGCGCCAGCAGCCCCCAGGACCTTTCTTACAATGAGCAGTTCTTC
CASSPQDLSYNEQFF
>TRBV28|TRBJ2-1|NA|TRBD2
TGTGCCAGCAGTCCCTCCCGCCCTTCAGCCGCGGGAGTCTACAATGAGCAGTTCTTC
CASSPSRPSAAGVYNEQFF
>TRBV7-8|TRBJ1-2|NA|NA
TGTGCCAGCAGCCCGTACCAACCCAACACTTTCTATGGCTACACCTTC
CASSPYQPNTFYGYTF
>TRBV6-5|TRBJ2-5|once|NA
TGTGCCAGCAGTCTGGGGACCAGGGCGACCCAGTACTTC
CASSLGTRATQYF
>TRBV6-5|TRBJ2-1|NA|TRBD2
TGTGCCAGCAGTTACTTACTAGCGGGATCCACTGAGCAGTTCTTC
CASSYLLAGSTEQFF
>TRBV24-1|TRBJ2-7|NA|NA
TGTGCCACCAGTGATCCTACGGACAGACGAAGACCCTACGAGCAGTACTTC
CATSDPTDRRRPYEQYF
>TRBV6-5|TRBJ1-5|NA|NA
TGTGCCAGCATTTATGACCATTATAGCAATCAGCCCCAGCATTTT
CASIYDHYSNQPQHF
>TRBV5-1|TRBJ2-7|NA|NA
TGCGCCAGCAGCTTGGCCCCCACAGGGCCCTACGAGCAGTACTTC
CASSLAPTGPYEQYF
>TRBV28|TRBJ1-5|NA|NA
TGTGCCAGCAGTTTGGGGGGGCACTTAACCCAGCCCCAGCATTTT
CASSLGGHLTQPQHF
>TRBV4-2|TRBJ1-6|NA|NA
TGTGCCAGCAGCCAAGATGGGGCCAGCCTTTCACCCCTCCACTTT
CASSQDGASLSPLHF
>TRBV5-6|TRBJ2-1|NA|NA
TGTGCCAGCAGCTCGCCCGGGTCTGGGAGTCGCAATGAGCAGTTCTTC
CASSSPGSGSRNEQFF
>TRBV7-8|TRBJ1-1|NA|NA
TGTGCCAGCAGCACCAGGGACGGACTAAACACTGAAGCTTTCTTT
CASSTRDGLNTEAFF
>TRBV27|TRBJ2-7|NA|NA
TGTGCCAGCAGTTTACCAGGAACGGGCCTCCACTCCTACGAGCAGTACTTC
CASSLPGTGLHSYEQYF
>TRBV6-5|TRBJ1-1|NA|NA
TGTGCCAGCAGCCCCATGGGCACTGAAGCTTTCTTT
CASSPMGTEAFF
>TRBV14|TRBJ1-2|NA|NA
TGTGCCAGCAGCCAAGGACCGTCCTATGGCTACACCTTC
CASSQGPSYGYTF
>TRBV19|TRBJ2-2|NA|NA
TGTGCCAGTAGTCCGAAAATATTTCCGGGGGAGCTGTTTTTT
CASSPKIFPGELFF
>TRBV10-1|TRBJ2-7|NA|TRBD1
TGCGCCAGCAGGAAGGACAGGGCATACCCCTACGAGCAGTACTTC
CASRKDRAYPYEQYF